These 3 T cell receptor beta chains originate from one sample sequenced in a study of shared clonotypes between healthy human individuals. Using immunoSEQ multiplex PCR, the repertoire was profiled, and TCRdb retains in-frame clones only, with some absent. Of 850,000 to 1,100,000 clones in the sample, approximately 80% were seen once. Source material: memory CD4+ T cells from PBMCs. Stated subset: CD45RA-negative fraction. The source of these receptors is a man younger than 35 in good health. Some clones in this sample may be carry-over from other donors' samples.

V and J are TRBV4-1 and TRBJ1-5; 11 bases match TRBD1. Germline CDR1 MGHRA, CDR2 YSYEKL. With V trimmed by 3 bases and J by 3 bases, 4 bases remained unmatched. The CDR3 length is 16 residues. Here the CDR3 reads CASSHWDRGDNQPQHF. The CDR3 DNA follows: TGCGCCAGCAGCCACTGGGACAGGGGGGACAATCAGCCCCAGCATTTT.

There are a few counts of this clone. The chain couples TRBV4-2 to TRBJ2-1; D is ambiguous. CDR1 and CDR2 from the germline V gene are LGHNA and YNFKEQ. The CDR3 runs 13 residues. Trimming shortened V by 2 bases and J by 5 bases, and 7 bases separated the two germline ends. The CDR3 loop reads CASSQSINNEQFF. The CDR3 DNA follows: TGTGCCAGCAGCCAATCCATTAACAATGAGCAGTTCTTC.

The CDR3 DNA sequence: TGTGCCAGCAGCTTGTACGGGACAGGGAATCAGCCCCAGCATTTT. It yields the protein CASSLYGTGNQPQHF. V gene TRBV5-6 combines with J gene TRBJ1-5; 9 bases align to TRBD1. Germline V lookup: CDR1 SGHDT, CDR2 YYEEEE. V lost 1 base and J lost 4; bases outside the gene matches: 3. The CDR3 contains 15 residues.